This T cell receptor beta chain emerged from a study of T cell responses to AZD1222 COVID-19 vaccine. At the level of the study: It was second doses at about 4 or about 12 weeks that were pooled.

The V end lost 4 bases, the J end lost 3 bases, and 12 bases lay between the germline ends. The CDR3 runs 14 residues. Germline V gene sequence: CDR1 SGHTA, CDR2 FQGNSA. The study, taken as a whole, reports: Clonal diversity was possibly underestimated; the donors were predominantly white British and more often female. A reported finding is that nearly half of spike-specific TCRs target unmutated variant regions. Every sample of the repertoires postdated the peak T cell response.

This clone was found once. Its antigen remains unknown. The method was immunoSEQ multiplex PCR; TCRdb's version includes in-frame clones alone and lacks a portion of them. The sample contains about 120,000 clones, approximately 90% of which appear only once. The clonotype comes from an adult in good health. The chain has TRBV7-2 and TRBJ2-5; D perhaps matches TRBD2 (6 bases). This sample comprised peripheral blood, obtained on day 0 of AZD1222 vaccination. Here the CDR3 reads CASSSGVSKETQYF. The CDR3 nucleotides read TGTGCCAGCAGCTCGGGGGTTTCGAAAGAGACCCAGTACTTC. The full variable domain, rest sourced from reference TRBV7-2 and TRBJ2-5, is GAGVSQSPSNKVTEKGKDVELRCDPISGHTALYWYRQSLGQGLEFLIYFQGNSAPDKSGLPSDRFSAERTGGSVSTLTIQRTQQEDSAVYLCASSSGVSKETQYFGPGTRLLVL.